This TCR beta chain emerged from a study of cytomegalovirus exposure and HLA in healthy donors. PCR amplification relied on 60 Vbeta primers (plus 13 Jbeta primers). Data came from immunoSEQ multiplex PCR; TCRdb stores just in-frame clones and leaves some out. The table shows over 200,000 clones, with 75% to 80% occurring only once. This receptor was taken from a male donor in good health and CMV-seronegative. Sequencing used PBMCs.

The CDR3 sequence: CASSLGLAGIYEQYF. The CDR3 coding sequence is TGTGCCAGCAGCTTAGGACTAGCGGGCATCTACGAGCAGTACTTC. V is TRBV11-2 and J is TRBJ2-7, with 10 bases matching TRBD2. After removal of 1 base from V and 3 bases from J, the junction contained 3 bases not matched to a gene. This CDR3 is 15 amino acids long. Germline V gives CDR1 SGHAT, CDR2 FQNNGV. Full variable domain (rest looked up from reference TRBV11-2 and TRBJ2-7): EAGVAQSPRYKIIEKRQSVAFWCNPISGHATLYWYQQILGQGPKLLIQFQNNGVVDDSQLPKDRFSAERLKGVDSTLKIQPAKLEDSAVYLCASSLGLAGIYEQYFGPGTRLTVT.